Listed below are T cell receptor beta chains from one sample, sequenced in a study of T-cell memory formation after mild COVID-19. TCRdb processed the 5' RACE reads anew with MiXCR; each CDR3 protein has one entry. The sample carries around 440,000 distinct CDR3 sequences, 15% to 20% recorded once. The sequencing input was PBMCs or a T cell subset sorted from them (not recorded which). The receptors derive from an adult woman who had mild COVID-19 (a few samples of this study predate the infection). Cell type and time point are not known. Each CDR3 is given with its conserved first and last residue. Fields, in order: D gene, V gene, clone size, J gene, CDR3 protein, CDR3 DNA. A D gene is named only where the DNA matches it firmly. Clone sizes are given selectively: once, few, many, or a class where the clone is expanded.

>TRBD1|TRBV20-1|NA|TRBJ2-7
CSASTGGPYEQYF
TGCAGTGCGTCGACAGGGGGCCCCTACGAGCAGTACTTC
>TRBD2|TRBV24-1|NA|TRBJ2-3
CATSVQRGFVDTQYF
TGTGCCACCAGTGTACAGCGGGGCTTTGTAGATACGCAGTATTTT
>TRBD2|TRBV5-1|few|TRBJ2-1
CASSPPRTSIDEQFF
TGCGCCAGCAGCCCACCCCGGACTAGCATCGATGAGCAGTTCTTC
>NA|TRBV19|few|TRBJ2-2
CASTGTQDVRKDTGELFF
TGTGCCAGTACCGGGACGCAGGATGTGAGGAAGGACACCGGGGAGCTGTTTTTT
>TRBD1|TRBV5-1|NA|TRBJ2-7
CASSLTPSRQGSYEQYF
TGCGCCAGCAGCTTGACTCCCAGCAGACAGGGGTCCTACGAGCAGTACTTC
>NA|TRBV20-1|many|TRBJ2-1
CSAREEYPDEQFF
TGCAGTGCTAGAGAAGAGTACCCAGATGAGCAGTTCTTC
>NA|TRBV14|few|TRBJ1-3
CASSQDRYTGNTIYF
TGTGCCAGCAGCCAAGACAGATACACTGGAAACACCATATATTTT
>NA|TRBV29-1|few|TRBJ2-3
CSVTTGSRTDTQYF
TGCAGCGTTACAACAGGGTCGCGGACAGATACGCAGTATTTT
>NA|TRBV29-1|NA|TRBJ2-5
CSVEDRNLYQETQYF
TGCAGCGTTGAAGACAGGAACCTGTACCAAGAGACCCAGTACTTC
>NA|TRBV30|many|TRBJ2-3
CAWSVSSDTQYF
TGTGCCTGGAGTGTCAGTTCAGATACGCAGTATTTT
>NA|TRBV12-3/TRBV12-4|few|TRBJ1-3
CASSFGGGNTIYF
TGTGCCAGCAGTTTCGGGGGTGGAAACACCATATATTTT
>TRBD1|TRBV7-2|few|TRBJ2-7
CASSLGLGQGGEQYF
TGTGCCAGCAGCTTAGGCTTGGGACAGGGAGGCGAGCAGTACTTC
>NA|TRBV19|few|TRBJ2-2
CASSIVESGELFF
TGTGCCAGTAGTATTGTTGAGTCCGGGGAGCTGTTTTTT
>NA|TRBV5-1|few|TRBJ1-5
CASSFQAVLQPQHF
TGCGCCAGCAGCTTCCAGGCGGTTCTTCAGCCCCAGCATTTT
>NA|TRBV7-2|NA|TRBJ2-7
CASSKLAYEQYF
TGTGCCAGCAGCAAGCTAGCTTACGAGCAGTACTTC
>NA|TRBV29-1|few|TRBJ2-6
CSVGPGDGANVLTF
TGCAGCGTTGGTCCGGGAGATGGGGCCAACGTCCTGACTTTC
>NA|TRBV5-1|NA|TRBJ2-3
CASSLRAFATTSTDTQYF
TGCGCCAGCAGCTTGAGGGCTTTTGCGACAACTAGCACAGATACGCAGTATTTT
>TRBD2|TRBV4-3|NA|TRBJ2-1
CASSQDGLAGEEEQFF
TGCGCCAGCAGCCAAGACGGGCTAGCGGGGGAAGAGGAGCAGTTCTTC
>TRBD2|TRBV5-6|NA|TRBJ2-7
CASSRRRLADLEQYF
TGTGCCAGCAGCCGTCGGAGACTAGCGGACCTTGAGCAGTACTTC
>NA|TRBV5-6|many|TRBJ2-5
CASSEGEETQYF
TGTGCCAGCAGCGAGGGAGAGGAGACCCAGTACTTC
>NA|TRBV3-1|few|TRBJ2-2
CASSQDLGWSRNTGELFF
TGTGCCAGCAGCCAAGATTTGGGTTGGAGTAGGAACACCGGGGAGCTGTTTTTT
>TRBD1|TRBV4-1|NA|TRBJ1-2
CASSLERAGTGRYGYTF
TGCGCCAGCAGCCTCGAAAGGGCCGGGACAGGGCGCTATGGCTACACCTTC
>NA|TRBV15|NA|TRBJ2-3
CATSKGENTDTQYF
TGTGCCACCAGCAAGGGGGAGAACACAGATACGCAGTATTTT
>TRBD1|TRBV4-1|few|TRBJ2-2
CASSLRDRGSAGELFF
TGCGCCAGCAGCCTCCGGGACAGGGGGTCGGCCGGGGAGCTGTTTTTT
>TRBD2|TRBV4-3|few|TRBJ2-1
CASSQLTSSLWDEQFF
TGCGCCAGCAGCCAACTGACTAGCTCCCTGTGGGATGAGCAGTTCTTC
>NA|TRBV12-3/TRBV12-4|NA|TRBJ2-5
CASSLWGRTETQYF
TGTGCCAGCAGTTTGTGGGGGCGCACAGAGACCCAGTACTTC
>TRBD1|TRBV20-1|few|TRBJ2-5
CSAGAGTGPETQYF
TGCAGTGCTGGCGCAGGGACAGGGCCGGAGACCCAGTACTTC
>NA|TRBV28|NA|TRBJ2-7
CASSLLSFGQGSYEQYF
TGTGCCAGCAGTTTACTGAGTTTTGGGCAAGGCTCCTACGAGCAGTACTTC
>TRBD1|TRBV29-1|NA|TRBJ2-2
CSVEETGSNTGELFF
TGCAGCGTTGAGGAGACAGGGTCGAACACCGGGGAGCTGTTTTTT